Shown below are 28 T cell receptor beta chains from a single sample sequenced in a study of cytomegalovirus exposure and HLA in healthy donors. The PCR made use of 60 Vbeta and 13 Jbeta primers. Only in-frame clones appear in the TCRdb table, and some are missing; sequencing was by immunoSEQ multiplex PCR. The sample has around 160,000 clones, 80% to 90% seen once. Specimen: PBMCs. Source of these receptors: a man between 18 and 29 years old in good health and CMV-seropositive.

V usage is TRBV28 and J usage is TRBJ1-6; maybe TRBD1 (6 bases). Germline loops: CDR1 MDHEN, CDR2 SYDVKM. There are 15 residues in the CDR3. The germline V and J ends were trimmed by 6 bases and 6 bases, with 15 bases remaining between them. The CDR3 DNA follows: TGTGCCAGCAGGGAACAGGGTGGCGGTAATTCACCCCTCCACTTT. The encoded protein is CASREQGGGNSPLHF.

This chain uses TRBV10-3 with TRBJ2-7; the D gene is possibly TRBD2 (6 bases). Between the trimmed V and J ends, which lost 6 bases and 3 bases, there was a span of 18 bases. Germline-derived CDR1 and CDR2 are ENHRY and SYGVKD. The CDR3 totals 15 residues. This chain's CDR3 is CAIRLWRDWGYEQYF. Written as DNA, the CDR3 is TGTGCCATCAGACTTTGGAGGGACTGGGGCTACGAGCAGTACTTC.

This clone was recorded a few times. This rearrangement joins TRBV2 to TRBJ1-4; no clear D gene. The CDR3 is 16 amino acids. V lost 3 bases to trimming and J lost 0 bases, with 11 bases between them. The germline gives CDR1 SNHLY, CDR2 FYNNEI. The CDR3 nucleotides are TGTGCCAGCAGTGATTCCGGAGCGACAACTAATGAAAAACTGTTTTTT. As protein: CASSDSGATTNEKLFF.

This chain uses TRBV9 with TRBJ2-7, with D maybe TRBD2 (5 bases). The CDR3 sequence is 16 residues long. The V end lost 1 base, the J end lost 4 bases, and 18 bases lay between the germline ends. Germline V gene sequence: CDR1 SGDLS, CDR2 YYNGEE. CDR3 bases: TGTGCCAGCAGCGTACGAGGGCACGCCGGTTCATACGAGCAGTACTTC. This encodes CASSVRGHAGSYEQYF.

The V and J genes are TRBV6-5 and TRBJ2-7; D gene uncertain. Trimming took 7 bases from V and 7 from J, leaving 11 bases between them. The V gene's germline CDR1 is MNHEY and CDR2 SVGAGI. The CDR3 sequence is 11 residues long. DNA for the CDR3: TGTGCCAGCACCCACTTGGAGGAGCAGTACTTC. Translating it yields CASTHLEEQYF.

This clone was counted a single time. The chain has TRBV2 and TRBJ2-5; 10 bases map to TRBD2. CDR1 and CDR2 (germline): SNHLY, FYNNEI. There are 13 residues in the CDR3. V shed 6 bases and J 6 bases; nucleotides not matched to a gene: 4. CDR3 in amino acids: CASRGTSEKTQYF. In DNA form, the CDR3 reads TGTGCCAGCAGGGGGACTAGCGAGAAGACCCAGTACTTC.

This clone was counted a few times. Other DNA sequences in the sample encode the same CDR3. The V gene is TRBV13, the J gene TRBJ1-1, with a weak D call TRBD1 (6 bases). V dropped 6 bases and J dropped 4 bases, with 12 bases sitting between them. The CDR3 spans 13 residues. CDR1 and CDR2 from the germline V gene are PRHDT and FYEKMQ (reference sequence). The CDR3 loop is CASRSGGPTEAFF. For the CDR3, the DNA is TGTGCCAGCAGGTCCGGGGGGCCCACTGAAGCTTTCTTT. Full variable domain (missing parts from reference TRBV13 and TRBJ1-1): AAGVIQSPRHLIKEKRETATLKCYPIPRHDTVYWYQQGPGQDPQFLISFYEKMQSDKGSIPDRFSAQQFSDYHSELNMSSLELGDSALYFCASRSGGPTEAFFGQGTRLTVV.

The chain is built from TRBV6-1 and TRBJ2-5, with a possible D match to TRBD1 (6 bases). Trimming left V 4 bases short and J 5 bases short, with 8 bases between. The germline V gene encodes CDR1 MNHNS and CDR2 SASEGT. The CDR3 runs to 12 residues. The chain's CDR3 is CASSVQGETQYF. Here the CDR3 DNA reads TGTGCCAGCAGTGTTCAGGGGGAGACCCAGTACTTC.

The rearrangement joins TRBV20-1 to TRBJ1-2; unclear D gene. Germline CDR1 is DFQATT and CDR2 is SNEGSKA (reference sequence). The CDR3 loop spans 11 amino acids. V was pared by 4 bases and J by 4 bases, with 7 bases between. The CDR3 spells CSAKQTYGYTF. The CDR3 DNA reads TGCAGTGCTAAACAGACCTATGGCTACACCTTC.

The rearrangement uses TRBV5-1 and TRBJ2-3, with D hard to call. Germline lookup yields CDR1 SGHRS and CDR2 YFSETQ. V was pared by 7 bases and J by 0 bases, with 12 bases between. This CDR3 comprises 14 residues. CDR3: CASHMTYSTDTQYF. The CDR3, as DNA: TGCGCCAGCCACATGACATATAGCACAGATACGCAGTATTTT.

This clone is a singleton in its sample. This rearrangement joins TRBV9 to TRBJ1-3; possibly TRBD1 for D (6 bases). Germline V lookup: CDR1 SGDLS, CDR2 YYNGEE. The V end was cut by 4 bases, the J end by 0 bases, with 17 bases between. The CDR3 is made up of 17 amino acids. CDR3 loop: CASSLPTTGSSGNTIYF. The CDR3 DNA sequence: TGTGCCAGCAGCCTACCCACGACAGGAAGCTCTGGAAACACCATATATTTT.

Turning to this clone: Other DNA sequences in this specimen translate into the identical CDR3. The chain uses TRBV7-8 and TRBJ1-1, with a possible D match to TRBD1 (5 bases). The germline V and J ends were trimmed by 3 bases and 0 bases, with 11 bases remaining between them. The germline gives CDR1 SGHVS, CDR2 FQNEAQ. This CDR3 has 15 residues. The CDR3 here is CASSLKRQLNTEAFF. CDR3 DNA: TGTGCCAGCAGCTTGAAAAGACAGTTGAACACTGAAGCTTTCTTT.

J is TRBJ2-7 and V is TRBV27; D is perhaps TRBD1 (6 bases). V lost 3 bases, J lost 2 bases, and 17 bases lay in between. Germline V gene lookup returns CDR1 MNHEY and CDR2 SMNVEV (reference sequence). The CDR3 has 16 amino acids. CDR3 residues: CASSFGYATGPYEQYF. Written as DNA, the CDR3 is TGTGCCAGCAGTTTTGGTTATGCGACAGGTCCCTACGAGCAGTACTTC.

This chain connects TRBV15 to TRBJ1-3; D may be TRBD1 (5 bases). V dropped 1 base and J dropped 0 bases, with 10 bases sitting between them. The CDR3 extends over 16 amino acids. Per the germline V gene, CDR1 is LNHNV and CDR2 is YYDKDF (reference sequence). This CDR3 reads CATSRGSGGSGNTIYF. The CDR3 nucleotides read TGTGCCACCAGCAGAGGATCCGGGGGCTCTGGAAACACCATATATTTT. The full variable domain, with the rest looked up from reference TRBV15 and TRBJ1-3, is DAMVIQNPRYQVTQFGKPVTLSCSQTLNHNVMYWYQQKSSQAPKLLFHYYDKDFNNEADTPDNFQSRRPNTSFCFLDIRSPGLGDTAMYLCATSRGSGGSGNTIYFGEGSWLTVV.

The rearrangement uses TRBV19 and TRBJ1-5, with 11 bases fitting TRBD1. The germline V gene has CDR1 LNHDA and CDR2 SQIVND (reference sequence). The CDR3 spans 13 residues. CDR3 sequence: CAGQGARNQPQHF. CDR3 in DNA: TGTGCAGGACAGGGGGCAAGGAATCAGCCCCAGCATTTT.

The chain combines TRBV15 with TRBJ2-2; D call uncertain. The CDR3 is 15 residues long. Germline CDR1 is LNHNV and CDR2 is YYDKDF (reference sequence). The V and J ends lost 0 bases and 4 bases respectively, with 9 bases between them. The CDR3 DNA reads TGTGCCACCAGCAGAGACCCTAGAGGCACCGGGGAGCTGTTTTTT. It translates to CATSRDPRGTGELFF.

The chain uses TRBV4-3 and TRBJ2-7, with 8 bases aligning to TRBD1. The length of the CDR3 is 17 residues. Losses at the gene ends were 4 bases for V and 2 bases for J; bases not matched to a gene: 13. The germline gives CDR1 LGHNA, CDR2 YSLEER. CDR3 loop: CASSPGDRLGGTYEQYF. The CDR3 coding sequence is TGCGCCAGCAGCCCCGGGGACAGGTTAGGGGGGACCTACGAGCAGTACTTC.

The chain employs TRBV7-2 and TRBJ2-7; 7 bases are shared with TRBD1. J lost 2 bases, V lost 1 base, and 2 bases had no gene match. CDR3 size: 14 residues. Germline CDR1 reads SGHTA; CDR2 reads FQGNSA. The CDR3 spells CASSLVGTAYEQYF. CDR3 sequence (DNA): TGTGCCAGCAGCTTAGTCGGGACAGCCTACGAGCAGTACTTC.

The CDR3 nucleotides are TGTGCCAGCAGCTTAGTACCCACTGAGACCCAGTACTTC. Translation gives CASSLVPTETQYF. The chain has TRBV7-2 and TRBJ2-5, with D unresolved. CDR1 SGHTA and CDR2 FQGNSA come from the germline V gene. This CDR3 is built from 13 residues. V shed 1 base and J shed 5 bases, with 8 bases lying between them.

V is TRBV19 and J is TRBJ2-1, with TRBD1 matching over 7 bases. The CDR3 contains 15 residues. The V segment lost 10 bases and the J segment 10 bases; nucleotides outside the gene matches: 19. The germline V gene has CDR1 LNHDA and CDR2 SQIVND (reference sequence). CDR3 nucleotides: TGTGCCACCAACAACCGGGACAGAGGGTTAGGCGAGCAGTTCTTC. It codes for CATNNRDRGLGEQFF.

The CDR3 DNA reads TGTGCCAGCAGCTTTCGCGGGGGTATCTACGAGCAGTACTTC. Translation gives CASSFRGGIYEQYF. The chain combines TRBV9 with TRBJ2-7, with 7 bases identical to TRBD2. The CDR3 is made up of 14 amino acids. Germline CDR1 is SGDLS and CDR2 is YYNGEE. V was pared by 4 bases and J by 3 bases, with 7 bases of the junction left unmatched.

The chain combines TRBV30 with TRBJ2-5; perhaps TRBD2 as D (6 bases). The J call may not be correct, given that the DNA end is closer to TRBJ2-7. The CDR3 consists of 13 residues. In germline, CDR1 is GTSNPN, CDR2 SVGIG (reference sequence). The CDR3 is CAWVRDQGYEQYF. The CDR3 DNA reads TGTGCCTGGGTGCGGGACCAAGGCTACGAGCAGTACTTC.

The chain is built from TRBV7-6 and TRBJ2-5; TRBD1 matches 9 bases. TRBJ2-7 explains the end of the DNA better; the J call may be wrong. The CDR3 is made up of 15 amino acids. Germline V gene data show CDR1 as SGHVS and CDR2 as FNYEAQ. The CDR3 is CASGNGQGSSYEQYF. In DNA, the CDR3 is TGTGCCAGCGGAAACGGACAGGGGAGCTCCTACGAGCAGTACTTC.

The chain carries TRBV6-6 and TRBJ2-7, with TRBD1 matching 10 bases. Germline V gene data show CDR1 as MNHNY and CDR2 as SVGAGI (reference sequence). With 6 bases clipped from V and 2 bases from J, the junction kept 7 bases outside the gene matches. CDR3 size: 15 residues. The CDR3 protein is CASSEGQGTPYEQYF. DNA of the CDR3: TGTGCCAGCAGCGAGGGACAGGGGACCCCCTACGAGCAGTACTTC.

The rearrangement joins TRBV20-1 to TRBJ1-4; no definite D call. V shed 0 bases and J shed 8 bases, with 4 bases lying between them. CDR3 length equals 11 residues. Per germline, CDR1 DFQATT and CDR2 SNEGSKA (reference sequence). The CDR3 nucleotides read TGCAGTGCTAGAGACAGGGAAAAACTGTTTTTT. Protein product: CSARDREKLFF.

The chain carries TRBV10-2 and TRBJ1-5; D gene uncertain. The CDR3 sequence is 12 residues long. Trimming removed 3 bases at V and 10 bases at J, with 10 bases between. Germline CDR1 reads WSHSY; CDR2 reads SAAADI. CDR3 loop: CASSDVIFPQHF. CDR3 in DNA: TGCGCCAGCAGTGACGTTATATTTCCCCAGCATTTT.

This chain connects TRBV2 to TRBJ2-1; 10 bases agree with TRBD2. From germline, CDR1 is SNHLY and CDR2 FYNNEI. The CDR3 has 17 amino acids. V lost 6 bases, J lost 3 bases, and 11 bases stayed unmatched. For the CDR3, the DNA is TGTGCCAGCAGCGAGACGAGTAGCGGGGGGTTCTACAATGAGCAGTTCTTC. This sequence encodes CASSETSSGGFYNEQFF.

This chain links TRBV5-8 with TRBJ1-6; tentatively, D is TRBD1 (5 bases). This CDR3 comprises 15 residues. CDR1 is SGHTS and CDR2 is YDEGEE in the germline V gene. Trimming shortened V by 0 bases and J by 9 bases, and 13 bases separated the two germline ends. DNA of the CDR3: TGTGCCAGCAGCTTGGTCGGGACGGGAGCTTCACCCCTCCACTTT. Its translation: CASSLVGTGASPLHF. Combining the CDR3 with reference TRBV5-8 and TRBJ1-6 gives the whole variable domain EAGVTQSPTHLIKTRGQQATLRCSPISGHTSVYWYQQALGLGLQFLLWYDEGEERNRGNFPPRFSGRQFPNYSSELNVNALELEDSALYLCASSLVGTGASPLHFGNGTRLTVT.